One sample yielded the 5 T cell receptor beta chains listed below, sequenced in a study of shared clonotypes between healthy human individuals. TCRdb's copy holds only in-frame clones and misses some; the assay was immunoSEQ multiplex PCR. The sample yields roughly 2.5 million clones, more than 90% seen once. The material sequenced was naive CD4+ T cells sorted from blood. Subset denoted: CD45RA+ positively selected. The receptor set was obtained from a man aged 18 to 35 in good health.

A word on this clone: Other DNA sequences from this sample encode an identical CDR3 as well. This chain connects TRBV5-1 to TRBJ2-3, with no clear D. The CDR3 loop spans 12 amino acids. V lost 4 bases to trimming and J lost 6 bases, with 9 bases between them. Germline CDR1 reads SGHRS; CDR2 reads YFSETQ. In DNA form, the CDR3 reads TGCGCCAGCAGCCTCGGACGGGATACGCAGTATTTT. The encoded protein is CASSLGRDTQYF.

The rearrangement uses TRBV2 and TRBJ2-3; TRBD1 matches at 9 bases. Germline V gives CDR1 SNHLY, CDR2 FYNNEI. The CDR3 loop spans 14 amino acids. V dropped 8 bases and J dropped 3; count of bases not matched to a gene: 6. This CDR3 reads CASARDRATDTQYF. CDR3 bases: TGTGCCAGCGCCCGGGACAGGGCTACAGATACGCAGTATTTT.

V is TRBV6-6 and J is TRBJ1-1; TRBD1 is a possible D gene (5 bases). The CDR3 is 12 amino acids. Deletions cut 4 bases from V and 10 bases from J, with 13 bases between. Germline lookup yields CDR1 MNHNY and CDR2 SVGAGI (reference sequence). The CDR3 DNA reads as TGTGCCAGCAGTTCCGGAGGAGGGGTAGCTTTCTTT. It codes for CASSSGGGVAFF.

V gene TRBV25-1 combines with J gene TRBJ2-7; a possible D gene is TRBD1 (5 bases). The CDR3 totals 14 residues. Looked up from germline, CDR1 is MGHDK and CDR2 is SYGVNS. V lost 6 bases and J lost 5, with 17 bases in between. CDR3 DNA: TGTGCCAGCAGCAAGCAGGGAAAAAGCGACGAGCAGTACTTC. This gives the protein CASSKQGKSDEQYF.

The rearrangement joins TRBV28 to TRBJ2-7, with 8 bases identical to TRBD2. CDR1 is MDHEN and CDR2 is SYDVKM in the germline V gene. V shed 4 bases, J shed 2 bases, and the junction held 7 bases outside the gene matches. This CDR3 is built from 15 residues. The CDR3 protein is CASSSQSGGTYEQYF. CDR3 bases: TGTGCCAGCAGTTCCCAGAGCGGGGGAACCTACGAGCAGTACTTC.